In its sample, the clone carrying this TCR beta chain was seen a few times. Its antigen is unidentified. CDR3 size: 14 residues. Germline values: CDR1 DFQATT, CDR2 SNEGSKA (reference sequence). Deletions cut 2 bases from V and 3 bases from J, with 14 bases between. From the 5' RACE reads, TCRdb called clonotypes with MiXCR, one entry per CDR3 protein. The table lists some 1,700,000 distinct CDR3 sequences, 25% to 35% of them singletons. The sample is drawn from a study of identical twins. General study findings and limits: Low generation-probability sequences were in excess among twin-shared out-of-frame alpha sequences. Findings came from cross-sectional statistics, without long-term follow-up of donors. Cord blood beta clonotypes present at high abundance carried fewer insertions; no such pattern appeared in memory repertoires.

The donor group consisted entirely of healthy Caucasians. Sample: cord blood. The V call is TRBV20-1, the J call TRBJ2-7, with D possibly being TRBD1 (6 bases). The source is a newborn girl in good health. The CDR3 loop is CSARQPGQSYEQYF. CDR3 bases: TGCAGTGCTAGACAACCGGGACAAAGCTACGAGCAGTACTTC.